The clone carrying this TCR beta chain was found a few times. The data belong to a study of blood T cells in healthy people across ages. CDR3 length: 12 residues. V was cut by 6 bases and J by 5 bases, with 14 bases left in between. CDR1 and CDR2 from the germline V gene are DFQATT and SNEGSKA (reference sequence). Every sample gave at least 5 micrograms of total RNA when it was extracted. A second PCR of 7 to 11 cycles used a sample-barcoded 5' primer and a J-beta primer mix. MiXCR, run by TCRdb on the 5' RACE reads, gives a single entry per CDR3 protein. The sample has approximately 2,000,000 distinct CDR3 sequences, 39% seen once.

Sequences were obtained from blood. The chain uses TRBV20-1 and TRBJ2-7; tentative D call: TRBD1 (6 bases). The TCR was taken from a human donor in good health. CDR3 residues: CSASGADNEQYF. CDR3 DNA sequence: TGCAGTGCGTCAGGGGCCGACAACGAGCAGTACTTC.